A selection of T cell receptor beta chains follows, all from one sample in a study of shared clonotypes between healthy human individuals. Measured with immunoSEQ multiplex PCR; TCRdb has only the in-frame clones, and not every one. The data hold 550,000 to 750,000 clones, with about 90% observed a single time. The sequencing input was naive CD8+ T cells sorted from blood. Receptors were obtained from a man aged 30-40 years in good health. Each CDR3 is given with its conserved first and last residue. Each record gives: V gene, clone size, D gene, J gene, CDR3 protein, CDR3 DNA. The D gene is left open where the match is weak. A clone size is listed for some rows: how often the clone was seen (once, few, many), or a class if it is expanded.

TRBV27	once	NA	TRBJ2-1	CASSLSANEQFF	TGTGCCAGCAGTTTATCCGCCAATGAGCAGTTCTTC
TRBV29-1	NA	NA	TRBJ1-1	CSVEGALNTEAFF	TGCAGCGTTGAAGGAGCACTGAACACTGAAGCTTTCTTT
TRBV27	few	TRBD2	TRBJ2-1	CASGARTRNNEQFF	TGTGCCAGCGGCGCGCGGACTAGAAACAATGAGCAGTTCTTC
TRBV5-1	once	TRBD2	TRBJ2-1	CASRLAGDNEQFF	TGCGCCAGCCGACTAGCGGGAGACAATGAGCAGTTCTTC
TRBV6-5	few	NA	TRBJ2-3	CASSYSSTDTQYF	TGTGCCAGCAGTTACTCGTCCACAGATACGCAGTATTTT
TRBV28	NA	TRBD2	TRBJ2-7	CASSSILAGNLLYEQYF	TGTGCCAGCAGTTCAATACTAGCGGGAAACCTACTTTACGAGCAGTACTTC
TRBV11-2	NA	NA	TRBJ2-1	CASTQFSGWDSYNEQFF	TGTGCCAGCACCCAATTTAGTGGTTGGGACTCCTACAATGAGCAGTTCTTC
TRBV7-9	few	NA	TRBJ1-5	CASSSGHINQPQHF	TGTGCCAGCAGCTCGGGACACATAAATCAGCCCCAGCATTTT
TRBV29-1	NA	NA	TRBJ1-2	CSVQGSSLGYTF	TGCAGCGTTCAAGGGTCATCGCTAGGCTACACCTTC
TRBV5-6	NA	TRBD1	TRBJ1-5	CASSLAGTDNQPQHF	TGTGCCAGCAGCTTGGCCGGGACAGACAATCAGCCCCAGCATTTT
TRBV7-6	NA	NA	TRBJ2-7	CASSLTGWGAIGSAYEQYF	TGTGCCAGCAGCTTAACCGGATGGGGGGCAATCGGCTCCGCCTACGAGCAGTACTTC
TRBV7-6	NA	NA	TRBJ2-7	CASSLGRTYEQYF	TGTGCCAGCAGCCTCGGGCGAACCTACGAGCAGTACTTC
TRBV11-2	NA	TRBD1	TRBJ2-3	CASSPWTGDTQYF	TGTGCCAGCAGCCCGTGGACAGGGGATACGCAGTATTTT
TRBV7-8	NA	NA	TRBJ2-5	CASSQVHSTQETQYF	TGTGCCAGCAGCCAAGTCCACAGTACTCAAGAGACCCAGTACTTC
TRBV4-2	NA	NA	TRBJ2-7	CASSQDRAQDTYSYEQYF	TGTGCCAGCAGCCAAGATAGGGCTCAAGACACATACTCCTACGAGCAGTACTTC
TRBV30	NA	NA	TRBJ2-5	CAWSIGSQETQYF	TGTGCCTGGAGTATAGGGAGCCAAGAGACCCAGTACTTC
TRBV5-1	NA	NA	TRBJ2-2	CASSLSMVGGATGELFF	TGCGCCAGCAGCTTGTCCATGGTCGGCGGGGCCACCGGGGAGCTGTTTTTT
TRBV15	NA	TRBD2	TRBJ2-4	CATSSGLAGGPGNIQYF	TGTGCCACCAGCAGTGGACTAGCGGGAGGGCCCGGAAACATTCAGTACTTC
TRBV7-6	once	TRBD1	TRBJ1-1	CASSSFRRTGQNTEAFF	TGTGCCAGCAGCTCATTTCGAAGGACAGGTCAGAACACTGAAGCTTTCTTT
TRBV30	few	NA	TRBJ2-7	CAWSVASRSEQYF	TGTGCCTGGAGTGTCGCCAGCAGATCCGAGCAGTACTTC
TRBV28	NA	NA	TRBJ2-7	CASSLGREGRSSYEQYF	TGTGCCAGCAGTTTAGGACGGGAAGGGCGGAGCTCCTACGAGCAGTACTTC
TRBV27	NA	NA	TRBJ1-5	CASSLWWQGNQPQHF	TGTGCCAGCAGTTTATGGTGGCAGGGGAACCAGCCCCAGCATTTT
TRBV7-6	NA	TRBD2	TRBJ2-2	CASSDRLAGVSGELFF	TGTGCCAGCAGCGATCGACTAGCGGGAGTTTCCGGGGAGCTGTTTTTT
TRBV29-1	NA	TRBD2	TRBJ2-3	CSVEEILAVTDTQYF	TGCAGCGTTGAAGAGATCCTAGCGGTCACAGATACGCAGTATTTT
TRBV2	NA	NA	TRBJ1-4	CASSETMGATNEKLFF	TGTGCCAGCAGTGAAACTATGGGAGCCACTAATGAAAAACTGTTTTTT
TRBV6-6	NA	TRBD2	TRBJ2-5	CASSYSKAGVETQYF	TGTGCCAGCAGTTACTCGAAGGCGGGAGTGGAGACCCAGTACTTC